This entry lists 28 T cell receptor beta chains sequenced from one sample in a study of blood T cells in healthy people across ages. Then a second PCR, running roughly 7 to 11 cycles, was carried out with a sample-barcoded 5' primer and a J-beta primer mix. MiXCR was run by TCRdb on the 5' RACE reads, yielding one entry per CDR3 protein. The sample holds roughly 1,300,000 distinct CDR3 sequences, 59% seen once. Sequencing was performed on blood. The receptor set was obtained from a man aged 18 to 30 in good health.

The genes are TRBV7-8 and TRBJ1-5; no firm D call. Looked up from germline, CDR1 is SGHVS and CDR2 is FQNEAQ. V was cut by 5 bases and J by 5 bases, with 16 bases left in between. The CDR3 extends over 15 amino acids. The CDR3 DNA sequence: TGTGCCAGCAGCGGAGACCCCCGAGGGCATCAGCCCCAGCATTTT. Protein: CASSGDPRGHQPQHF.

This clonotype has only a few counts. The chain carries TRBV20-1 and TRBJ2-7; D is undetermined. The germline V and J ends were trimmed by 0 bases and 3 bases, with 27 bases remaining between them. Germline V lookup: CDR1 DFQATT, CDR2 SNEGSKA (reference sequence). The CDR3 has 19 amino acids. This chain's CDR3 is CSARDEAVPLQTNFYEQYF. The CDR3 coding sequence is TGCAGTGCTAGAGATGAAGCAGTCCCACTCCAAACCAATTTCTACGAGCAGTACTTC.

This chain's CDR3 is CSAYTSGRRVSYNEQFF. CDR3 sequence (DNA): TGCAGCGCTTACACTAGCGGGAGGAGGGTCTCCTACAATGAGCAGTTCTTC. The chain employs TRBV29-1 and TRBJ2-1, with 12 bases fitting TRBD2. The length of the CDR3 is 17 residues. Per the germline V gene, CDR1 is SQVTM and CDR2 is ANQGSEA. V trimming: 7 bases; J trimming: 0 bases; junction bases outside the gene matches: 10.

This rearrangement joins TRBV28 to TRBJ2-5; no definite D call. CDR3 size: 14 residues. V shed 3 bases and J shed 11 bases, with 19 bases lying between them. Germline CDR1 is MDHEN and CDR2 is SYDVKM. CDR3 amino acids: CASSFSWPYNEQYF. The CDR3 DNA is TGTGCCAGCAGTTTCTCCTGGCCCTACAATGAGCAGTACTTC.

This clonotype was seen many times. The chain couples TRBV20-1 to TRBJ2-5; perhaps D is TRBD1 or TRBD2 (5 bases each). The CDR3 has 15 residues. Looked up from germline, CDR1 is DFQATT and CDR2 is SNEGSKA (reference sequence). The germline V and J ends were trimmed by 1 base and 5 bases, with 17 bases remaining between them. The CDR3 loop is CSARGGIAGLETQYF. CDR3 sequence (DNA): TGCAGTGCTAGAGGGGGGATCGCGGGTTTGGAGACCCAGTACTTC.

V usage is TRBV3-1 and J usage is TRBJ2-1; 8 bases are shared with TRBD2. CDR3 length: 15 residues. V shed 2 bases and J 7 bases; nucleotides not matched to a gene: 7. Germline CDR1 LGHDT, CDR2 YNNKEL (reference sequence). Here the CDR3 reads CASSQRTGGSNEQFF. The CDR3, as DNA: TGTGCCAGCAGCCAACGGACGGGGGGGAGTAATGAGCAGTTCTTC.

V is TRBV20-1 and J is TRBJ2-5, with TRBD2 matching over 9 bases. The J call may be faulty, since TRBJ2-4 better matches the DNA end. Per the germline V gene, CDR1 is DFQATT and CDR2 is SNEGSKA (reference sequence). The CDR3 loop spans 12 amino acids. In DNA form, the CDR3 reads TGCAGTCCATCTAGCGGGGTAAACATTCAGTACTTC. Its protein is CSPSSGVNIQYF.

CDR3 in DNA: TGCAGCGTTACGGGACAGGGTCTCGAGCAGTACTTC. Encoded protein: CSVTGQGLEQYF. The V gene is TRBV29-1, the J gene TRBJ2-7, with 9 bases fitting TRBD1. The CDR3 extends over 12 amino acids. J gave up 6 bases and V 5 bases, and 5 bases lay outside the gene matches. CDR1 is SQVTM, CDR2 ANQGSEA, per germline.

The rearrangement joins TRBV5-1 to TRBJ2-1, with 8 nucleotides matching TRBD2. Germline assignment: CDR1 SGHRS and CDR2 YFSETQ. The CDR3 totals 17 residues. The J segment lost 2 bases and the V segment lost 0 bases, leaving 7 bases of the junction unmatched. CDR3 sequence: CASSLAGAGGPYNEQFF. The CDR3 coding sequence is TGCGCCAGCAGCTTGGCCGGGGCGGGGGGCCCCTACAATGAGCAGTTCTTC. The complete variable domain, with remaining parts taken from reference TRBV5-1 and TRBJ2-1, reads KAGVTQTPRYLIKTRGQQVTLSCSPISGHRSVSWYQQTPGQGLQFLFEYFSETQRNKGNFPGRFSGRQFSNSRSEMNVSTLELGDSALYLCASSLAGAGGPYNEQFFGPGTRLTVL.

The chain links TRBV21-1 to TRBJ2-5; the table's TRBD1 call for D was not verified on the DNA. TRBV21-1 is listed as a pseudogene. CDR3 length equals 16 residues. In DNA, the CDR3 is TGTGCCAGCAGCAAAGCACGGGCAGGGGGTCAAGAGACCCAGTACTTC. This encodes CASSKARAGGQETQYF.

J is TRBJ1-2 and V is TRBV10-3; weak D call: TRBD1 (5 bases). The length of the CDR3 is 13 residues. Trimming took 4 bases from V and 4 from J, leaving 10 bases between them. From germline, CDR1 is ENHRY and CDR2 SYGVKD. CDR3 DNA sequence: TGTGCCATCAGTGTGCAACAGGTCTATGGCTACACCTTC. Its protein product is CAISVQQVYGYTF.

This rearrangement joins TRBV6-2 or TRBV6-3 to TRBJ2-1; D unclear. Germline V CDR1 and CDR2: MNHEY, SVGEGT. The CDR3 has 13 amino acids. The germline V and J ends were trimmed by 9 bases and 5 bases, with 14 bases remaining between them. The CDR3 loop is CASLALWDNEQFF. In nucleotides, the CDR3 is TGTGCCAGTCTTGCGTTGTGGGACAATGAGCAGTTCTTC.

V usage is TRBV2 and J usage is TRBJ2-1, with D possibly being TRBD1 (6 bases). This CDR3 spans 15 amino acids. The V gene's germline CDR1 is SNHLY and CDR2 FYNNEI. The ends were cut back, 8 bases at V and 4 bases at J, with 18 bases in the middle. CDR3 in DNA: TGTGCCAGCGACCACGGGACACCACCTTACAATGAGCAGTTCTTC. It is translated as CASDHGTPPYNEQFF.

This sequence joins TRBV7-2 and TRBJ2-5; 7 nucleotides align to TRBD2. Judging by the DNA end, TRBJ2-7 fits better; the J call may be wrong. The length of the CDR3 is 21 residues. Germline CDR1 is SGHTA and CDR2 is FQGNSA. CDR3 nucleotide sequence: TGTGCCAGCAGCCCCCTTCCGTTTGGGGGGGTCGACTTACACACTACCTACGAGCAGTACTTC. It translates to CASSPLPFGGVDLHTTYEQYF.

The chain couples TRBV28 to TRBJ1-5; 8 nucleotides line up with TRBD1. Germline values: CDR1 MDHEN, CDR2 SYDVKM. The CDR3 has 15 residues. The J segment lost 12 bases and the V segment lost 5 bases, leaving 15 bases of the junction unmatched. The CDR3 DNA follows: TGTGCCAGCAGTGACCACCGGACAGGGAAGAGGCTCCAGCATTTT. It translates to CASSDHRTGKRLQHF.

The table lists this clonotype with a few counts. The chain is built from TRBV12-5 and TRBJ1-2, with D possibly being TRBD1 (5 bases). V shed 2 bases and J shed 4 bases, with 8 bases lying between them. In germline, CDR1 is LGHNT, CDR2 FRNRAP. This CDR3 spans 13 amino acids. As DNA, the CDR3 is TGTGCTAGTGGTTTGTCAGGGCCCTATGGCTACACCTTC. This encodes CASGLSGPYGYTF.

V is TRBV20-1 and J is TRBJ2-4, with TRBD1 identical over 12 bases. This CDR3 contains 13 residues. Germline V gives CDR1 DFQATT, CDR2 SNEGSKA (reference sequence). CDR3 protein: CGAGTGGYNEQYF. The CDR3 nucleotides read TGCGGCGCCGGGACAGGGGGCTACAATGAGCAGTACTTC.

The chain joins TRBV20-1 to TRBJ2-7; D assignment may be TRBD1 or TRBD2 (5 bases each). The CDR3 extends over 16 amino acids. Trimming pared 1 base from V and 0 bases from J, leaving 16 bases between. Looked up from germline, CDR1 is DFQATT and CDR2 is SNEGSKA (reference sequence). CDR3 bases: TGCAGTGCTAGAGTGTACCGGGACGAAACCTCCTACGAGCAGTACTTC. Translating gives CSARVYRDETSYEQYF.

The table lists this clonotype with a few counts. V and J are TRBV4-1 and TRBJ2-7, with 7 bases lining up with TRBD2. The last part of the DNA fits TRBJ2-5 better; the J call may be wrong. From germline, CDR1 is MGHRA and CDR2 YSYEKL. This CDR3 spans 16 amino acids. The CDR3 loop is CASSQEERDGWETQYF. CDR3 DNA: TGCGCCAGCAGCCAAGAGGAGCGGGATGGTTGGGAGACCCAGTACTTC.

This clonotype was counted a few times. CDR3 DNA sequence: TGCGCCAGCAGCCAACTGAGAACCGGGGAGCTGTTTTTT. Amino acids: CASSQLRTGELFF. The chain recombines TRBV4-3 with TRBJ2-2; D is unresolved. Looked up from germline, CDR1 is LGHNA and CDR2 is YSLEER. This CDR3 has 13 residues. The ends were cut back, 2 bases at V and 5 bases at J, with 6 bases in the middle.

The V call is TRBV11-2, the J call TRBJ2-1, with 9 bases that match TRBD2. This CDR3 region has 15 residues. Germline assignment: CDR1 SGHAT and CDR2 FQNNGV. Trimming cost V 0 bases and J 6 bases; bases outside gene matches: 3. The CDR3 DNA reads TGTGCCAGCAGCTTAGAGCGGGGGGGCGTCAATGAGCAGTTCTTC. It is translated as CASSLERGGVNEQFF.

The rearrangement uses TRBV4-3 and TRBJ2-1; 7 bases line up with TRBD1. CDR1 is LGHNA, CDR2 YSLEER, per germline. The CDR3 sequence is 15 residues long. The V gene end was trimmed by 3 bases and the J gene end by 4 bases; junction bases not matched to a gene: 6. The CDR3 protein is CASSHHSGQYNEQFF. Written as DNA, the CDR3 is TGCGCCAGCAGCCACCATTCGGGACAGTACAATGAGCAGTTCTTC.

The chain has TRBV6-2 or TRBV6-3 and TRBJ2-1; the match to TRBD2 covers 8 bases. The CDR3 runs 18 residues. Germline CDR1 reads MNHEY; CDR2 reads SVGEGT. The V gene end was trimmed by 7 bases and the J gene end by 2 bases; junction bases not matched to a gene: 16. The CDR3 DNA is TGTGCCAGCACCACTAGTCCCCTAGCGGGCCCGACCTACAATGAGCAGTTCTTC. Its protein product is CASTTSPLAGPTYNEQFF.

This clonotype has only a few counts. The CDR3 DNA is TGCAGTGCTAGAGATTTGGGCAGGGAGTACGAGCAGTACTTC. This sequence encodes CSARDLGREYEQYF. The chain recombines TRBV20-1 with TRBJ2-7; D is possibly TRBD1 or TRBD2 (5 bases each). Germline CDR1 DFQATT, CDR2 SNEGSKA (reference sequence). The CDR3 has 14 residues. The ends were cut back, 0 bases at V and 4 bases at J, with 13 bases in the middle.

CDR3 amino acids: CACSVRGHEQYF. The DNA of the CDR3 is TGTGCTTGCAGTGTTAGGGGGCACGAGCAGTACTTC. V is TRBV7-6 and J is TRBJ2-7; 7 bases fit TRBD1. The V gene's germline CDR1 is SGHVS and CDR2 FNYEAQ. The CDR3 is 12 amino acids.

This chain links TRBV7-2 with TRBJ2-3; unclear D gene. The germline V gene encodes CDR1 SGHTA and CDR2 FQGNSA. V was trimmed by 1 base and J by 3 bases, leaving 8 bases between them. The CDR3 is 14 amino acids. CDR3 coding DNA: TGTGCCAGCAGCTTAGAGGCAGAAACAGATACGCAGTATTTT. Translation: CASSLEAETDTQYF.

The chain joins TRBV7-2 to TRBJ2-2; D not resolved. The CDR3 covers 18 residues. The germline CDR1 and CDR2 sequences are SGHTA and FQGNSA. V lost 0 bases to trimming and J lost 3 bases, with 17 bases between them. CDR3: CASSLAGPGPGHTGELFF. The DNA of the CDR3 is TGTGCCAGCAGCTTAGCTGGCCCCGGACCAGGCCACACCGGGGAGCTGTTTTTT.

This clonotype has only a few counts. V gene TRBV20-1 combines with J gene TRBJ2-7; 12 positions agree with TRBD2. The V segment lost 5 bases and the J segment 4 bases; nucleotides outside the gene matches: 3. The length of the CDR3 is 13 residues. The germline V gene has CDR1 DFQATT and CDR2 SNEGSKA (reference sequence). The CDR3 is CSAPGTSGYEQYF. In DNA, the CDR3 is TGCAGTGCTCCCGGGACTAGCGGGTACGAGCAGTACTTC.